What follows are 17 T cell receptor beta chains derived from one specimen sequenced in a study of Ad26.COV2.S vaccination and SARS-CoV-2 variants. Indicated treatment: some 20 received Ad26.COV2.S at low or high dose, single or two shots; a few received placebo; per-sample allocation not given. After the first vaccine or placebo injection, samples were drawn on day 63. Some clones are missing from TCRdb's copy, which holds only in-frame ones; the method was immunoSEQ multiplex PCR. The sample holds about 420,000 clones, around 87% seen once. The input for sequencing was peripheral blood, taken in a trial of Ad26.COV2.S vaccine versus placebo. The receptor set was obtained from a person aged 18-60 years who received the Ad26.COV2.S COVID-19 vaccine or a placebo.

This clone has only one observation. This chain's CDR3 is CASSPPFETQYF. The CDR3 DNA follows: TGTGCCAGCTCACCACCATTTGAGACCCAGTACTTC. The chain links TRBV18 to TRBJ2-5; no firm D call. This CDR3 has 12 amino acids. Trimming cost V 0 bases and J 5 bases, with 4 bases left between them. CDR1 and CDR2 from the germline V gene are KGHSH and LQKENI.

This clone was recorded a few times. The chain employs TRBV7-9 and TRBJ1-1; D is ambiguous. Germline values: CDR1 SEHNR, CDR2 FQNEAQ (reference sequence). This CDR3 has 16 amino acids. Between the trimmed V and J ends, which lost 4 bases and 2 bases, there was a span of 17 bases. For the CDR3, the DNA is TGTGCCAGCAGCTCGACCCCCAGACCCGAAAACACTGAAGCTTTCTTT. This gives the protein CASSSTPRPENTEAFF.

In this sample, this clone turned up once. The CDR3 here is CATSRAGASYNEQFF. DNA for the CDR3: TGTGCCACCAGCAGGGCGGGGGCCTCCTACAATGAGCAGTTCTTC. The V and J genes are TRBV15 and TRBJ2-1; tentative D call: TRBD2 (7 bases). The germline V gene has CDR1 LNHNV and CDR2 YYDKDF (reference sequence). V lost 3 bases, J lost 0 bases, and 9 bases lay in between. The CDR3 sequence is 15 residues long.

The chain links TRBV19 to TRBJ1-2; 9 nucleotides match TRBD1. The V gene end was trimmed by 5 bases and the J gene end by 2 bases; junction bases not matched to a gene: 9. Germline V lookup: CDR1 LNHDA, CDR2 SQIVND (reference sequence). CDR3 length: 16 residues. The CDR3 sequence: CASSDPGQGNNYGYTF. The CDR3 DNA follows: TGTGCCAGTAGTGATCCGGGACAGGGTAACAACTATGGCTACACCTTC.

CDR3 loop: CAWSGAWWTGELFF. The CDR3 DNA reads as TGTGCCTGGAGTGGAGCGTGGTGGACCGGGGAGCTGTTTTTT. The chain links TRBV30 to TRBJ2-2; D is unclear. The CDR3 has 14 amino acids. CDR1 and CDR2 (germline): GTSNPN, SVGIG (reference sequence). V was pared by 1 base and J by 5 bases, with 11 bases between. The full variable domain, rest sourced from reference TRBV30 and TRBJ2-2, is SQTIHQWPATLVQPVGSPLSLECTVEGTSNPNLYWYRQAAGRGLQLLFYSVGIGQISSEVPQNLSASRPQDRQFILSSKKLLLSDSGFYLCAWSGAWWTGELFFGEGSRLTVL.

This clone was detected once. This CDR3 is also generated by other DNA sequences in the sample. This chain joins TRBV19 and TRBJ2-7; TRBD1 might be the D (6 bases). Germline assignment: CDR1 LNHDA and CDR2 SQIVND (reference sequence). The length of the CDR3 is 13 residues. The germline V and J ends were trimmed by 1 base and 6 bases, with 10 bases remaining between them. The CDR3 bases are TGTGCCAGTAGTATAGTTCGAGGGGGCGAGCAGTACTTC. Translated: CASSIVRGGEQYF.

The chain joins TRBV6-1 to TRBJ1-5, with 7 bases that match TRBD1. With 2 bases clipped from V and 7 bases from J, the junction kept 8 bases outside the gene matches. The CDR3 runs 15 residues. Germline CDR1 is MNHNS and CDR2 is SASEGT. DNA for the CDR3: TGTGCCAGCAGTGAACATGGACAGGCCAGCCAGCCCCAGCATTTT. This sequence encodes CASSEHGQASQPQHF.

V usage is TRBV24-1 and J usage is TRBJ1-2; D is possibly TRBD1 (6 bases). The CDR3 is 15 amino acids. CDR1 and CDR2 (germline): KGHDR, SFDVKD. V lost 3 bases, J lost 4 bases, and 14 bases lay in between. In nucleotides, the CDR3 is TGTGCCACCAGTGATCCCCGGGACATTATCTATGGCTACACCTTC. Protein sequence: CATSDPRDIIYGYTF.

The chain carries TRBV9 and TRBJ1-2; no clear D gene. V was trimmed by 4 bases and J by 8 bases, leaving 18 bases between them. Germline CDR1 and CDR2: SGDLS and YYNGEE. This CDR3 comprises 14 residues. CDR3 DNA: TGTGCCAGCAGCCCGCCGGGTGTGGGGAAGGGCTACACCTTC. Translation: CASSPPGVGKGYTF.

This chain links TRBV9 with TRBJ2-7; D gene unclear. Trimming shortened V by 4 bases and J by 1 base, and 15 bases separated the two germline ends. The CDR3 has 15 residues. Germline V gene sequence: CDR1 SGDLS, CDR2 YYNGEE. The CDR3 nucleotides read TGTGCCAGCAGCCCCCAAGGGTACGGTTCCTACGAGCAGTACTTC. This codes for CASSPQGYGSYEQYF.

The chain carries TRBV6-1 and TRBJ2-1; maybe TRBD2 (5 bases). The germline CDR1 and CDR2 sequences are MNHNS and SASEGT. Trimming shortened V by 2 bases and J by 0 bases, and 14 bases separated the two germline ends. This CDR3 spans 17 amino acids. CDR3 sequence reads: CASSELEGLLSYNEQFF. The CDR3 nucleotides are TGTGCCAGCAGTGAACTTGAGGGCCTCCTCTCCTACAATGAGCAGTTCTTC.

V is TRBV4-3 and J is TRBJ2-1; 10 nucleotides match TRBD1. In germline, CDR1 is LGHNA, CDR2 YSLEER. With V trimmed by 4 bases and J by 5 bases, 5 bases remained unmatched. The CDR3 runs 15 residues. The CDR3 DNA reads TGCGCCAGCAGCCGTGACAGGGGGCCCCACAATGAGCAGTTCTTC. It codes for CASSRDRGPHNEQFF.

J is TRBJ2-1 and V is TRBV4-2; D may be TRBD1 (5 bases). CDR3 length equals 16 residues. V lost 2 bases, J lost 5 bases, and 16 bases lay in between. Germline V gene data show CDR1 as LGHNA and CDR2 as YNFKEQ. The CDR3 DNA reads TGTGCCAGCAGCCAATGGCGACAGTGTATCAACAATGAGCAGTTCTTC. Amino acid sequence: CASSQWRQCINNEQFF.

The chain couples TRBV6-6 to TRBJ2-1; 15 positions agree with TRBD2. Germline CDR1 is MNHNY and CDR2 is SVGAGI (reference sequence). The CDR3 consists of 18 residues. J lost 1 base, V lost 5 bases, and 6 bases had no gene match. CDR3 DNA: TGTGCCAGCAGTCGCGGACTAGCGGGGGGGCTGTCCTACAATGAGCAGTTCTTC. Residues: CASSRGLAGGLSYNEQFF.

The rearrangement joins TRBV10-3 to TRBJ1-3, with no clear D. CDR1 ENHRY and CDR2 SYGVKD come from the germline V gene. The CDR3 length is 17 residues. V was cut by 6 bases and J by 0 bases, with 18 bases left in between. The DNA of the CDR3 is TGTGCCATCAGCGACCTCGGACGTTCGGGCTCTGGAAACACCATATATTTT. It codes for CAISDLGRSGSGNTIYF.

The gene calls are TRBV14 and TRBJ1-2; no clear D. V was clipped by 3 bases and J by 6 bases, with 17 bases between them. CDR3 length equals 15 residues. Germline V lookup: CDR1 SGHDN, CDR2 FVKESK. DNA of the CDR3: TGTGCCAGCAGCCATCGATACCACCAAGTTGATGGCTACACCTTC. The encoded protein is CASSHRYHQVDGYTF. Variable domain in full (rest from reference TRBV14 and TRBJ1-2): EAGVTQFPSHSVIEKGQTVTLRCDPISGHDNLYWYRRVMGKEIKFLLHFVKESKQDESGMPNNRFLAERTGGTYSTLKVQPAELEDSGVYFCASSHRYHQVDGYTFGSGTRLTVV.

This rearrangement joins TRBV4-3 to TRBJ2-3, with TRBD1 identical over 10 bases. The length of the CDR3 is 18 residues. V lost 2 bases to trimming and J lost 1 base; unmatched junction nucleotides: 9. In germline, CDR1 is LGHNA, CDR2 YSLEER. The CDR3 DNA sequence: TGCGCCAGCAGCCAACTATTGGCCGGGACAGGGGGCACAGATACGCAGTATTTT. It is translated as CASSQLLAGTGGTDTQYF.